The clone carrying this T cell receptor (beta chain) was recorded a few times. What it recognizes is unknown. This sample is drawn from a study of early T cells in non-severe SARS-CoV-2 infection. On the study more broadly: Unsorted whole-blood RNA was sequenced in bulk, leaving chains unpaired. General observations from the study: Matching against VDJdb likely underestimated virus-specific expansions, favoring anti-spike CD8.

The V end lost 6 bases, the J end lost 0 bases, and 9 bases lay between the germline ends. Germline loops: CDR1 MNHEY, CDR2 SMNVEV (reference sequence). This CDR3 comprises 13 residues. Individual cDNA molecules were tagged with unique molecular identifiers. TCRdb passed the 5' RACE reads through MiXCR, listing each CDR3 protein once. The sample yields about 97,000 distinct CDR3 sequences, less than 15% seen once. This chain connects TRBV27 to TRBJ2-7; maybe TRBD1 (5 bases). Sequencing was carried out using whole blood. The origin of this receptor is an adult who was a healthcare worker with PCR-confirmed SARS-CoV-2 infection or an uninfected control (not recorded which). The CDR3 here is CASRPDSSYEQYF. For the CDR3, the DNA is TGTGCCAGCAGGCCCGACAGCTCCTACGAGCAGTACTTC.